The 29 T cell receptor beta chains presented below share a single source sample, sequenced in a study of T cell responses to AZD1222 COVID-19 vaccine. The protocol was immunoSEQ multiplex PCR, while the TCRdb copy is restricted to in-frame clones and leaves out a portion. There are roughly 150,000 clones in the sample; about nine tenths occur only once, and less than 1.5% lies in the top ten. The sample consisted of peripheral blood, taken 28 days after the second AZD1222 dose. All receptors come from an adult who received the AZD1222 COVID-19 vaccine.

The rearrangement uses TRBV19 and TRBJ1-2, with TRBD1 matching 7 bases. Germline CDR1 reads LNHDA; CDR2 reads SQIVND (reference sequence). J gave up 4 bases and V 5 bases, and 10 bases lay outside the gene matches. This CDR3 is built from 15 residues. The chain's CDR3 is CASSGTARWGYGYTF. In DNA form, the CDR3 reads TGTGCCAGTAGTGGGACAGCGAGGTGGGGCTATGGCTACACCTTC.

The chain recombines TRBV6-4 with TRBJ2-3; D gene unclear. Germline assignment: CDR1 MRHNA and CDR2 SNTAGT. The CDR3 length is 13 residues. The V end lost 3 bases, the J end lost 2 bases, and 6 bases lay between the germline ends. For the CDR3, the DNA is TGTGCCAGCAGTGAACAACCCACAGATACGCAGTATTTT. Its protein is CASSEQPTDTQYF.

The rearrangement joins TRBV2 to TRBJ2-7, with D hard to call. Per the germline V gene, CDR1 is SNHLY and CDR2 is FYNNEI. The CDR3 length is 11 residues. Trimming removed 7 bases from V and 0 bases from J, with 4 bases in between. CDR3 region: CASKISYEQYF. CDR3 in DNA: TGTGCCAGCAAGATCTCCTACGAGCAGTACTTC. Filled out from reference TRBV2 and TRBJ2-7, the complete variable domain reads EPEVTQTPSHQVTQMGQEVILRCVPISNHLYFYWYRQILGQKVEFLVSFYNNEISEKSEIFDDQFSVERPDGSNFTLKIRSTKLEDSAMYFCASKISYEQYFGPGTRLTVT.

The chain uses TRBV2 and TRBJ1-6, with 9 bases that match TRBD1. The CDR3 sequence is 16 residues long. The V gene end was trimmed by 6 bases and the J gene end by 9 bases; junction bases not matched to a gene: 12. Germline V gene lookup returns CDR1 SNHLY and CDR2 FYNNEI. The CDR3 loop reads CASRPPQGTGPSPLHF. The CDR3 nucleotides are TGTGCCAGCAGGCCCCCCCAGGGGACAGGGCCTTCACCCCTCCACTTT.

V usage is TRBV11-2 and J usage is TRBJ2-2, with D unclear. Trimming took off 4 bases at V and 1 base at J, with 16 bases between the two ends. The CDR3 runs to 17 residues. The germline gives CDR1 SGHAT, CDR2 FQNNGV. CDR3 loop: CASSYLGGRRNTGELFF. The CDR3 DNA is TGTGCCAGCAGCTACCTCGGCGGTAGAAGGAACACCGGGGAGCTGTTTTTT. Full variable domain (missing parts from reference TRBV11-2 and TRBJ2-2): EAGVAQSPRYKIIEKRQSVAFWCNPISGHATLYWYQQILGQGPKLLIQFQNNGVVDDSQLPKDRFSAERLKGVDSTLKIQPAKLEDSAVYLCASSYLGGRRNTGELFFGEGSRLTVL.

The chain has TRBV28 and TRBJ1-6, with D perhaps matching TRBD1 (5 bases). Germline V gene sequence: CDR1 MDHEN, CDR2 SYDVKM. CDR3 length equals 14 residues. The V end lost 5 bases, the J end lost 9 bases, and 14 bases lay between the germline ends. CDR3 amino acids: CASSTGTFPSPLHF. In DNA form, the CDR3 reads TGTGCCAGCAGTACCGGGACTTTCCCTTCACCCCTCCACTTT.

V usage is TRBV19 and J usage is TRBJ2-1, with 14 nucleotides matching TRBD2. Germline assignment: CDR1 LNHDA and CDR2 SQIVND (reference sequence). The V segment lost 7 bases and the J segment 9 bases; nucleotides outside the gene matches: 17. The CDR3 contains 18 residues. The CDR3 DNA is TGTGCCAGTAACAACCAGGGCCCGGGACTAGCGGGAGACGGTGAGCAGTTCTTC. This encodes CASNNQGPGLAGDGEQFF.

The genes are TRBV18 and TRBJ1-2, with D tentatively TRBD1 (5 bases). V lost 6 bases and J 5 bases, leaving 22 bases between the germline ends. This CDR3 is 16 amino acids long. The germline gives CDR1 KGHSH, CDR2 LQKENI. The chain's CDR3 is CASSTMDGTPGYGYTF. In DNA, the CDR3 is TGTGCCAGCTCCACGATGGACGGGACTCCTGGATATGGCTACACCTTC.

The genes are TRBV12-5 and TRBJ2-1; perhaps TRBD1 as D (6 bases). The CDR3 has 15 amino acids. Trimming took 6 bases from V and 6 from J, leaving 18 bases between them. Germline V gene data show CDR1 as LGHNT and CDR2 as FRNRAP. CDR3 DNA sequence: TGTGCTAGTGGCCTCCGACAGCTAGGGGGCAATGAGCAGTTCTTC. This codes for CASGLRQLGGNEQFF. Drawing the rest from reference TRBV12-5 and TRBJ2-1, the complete variable domain is DARVTQTPRHKVTEMGQEVTMRCQPILGHNTVFWYRQTMMQGLELLAYFRNRAPLDDSGMPKDRFSAEMPDATLATLKIQPSEPRDSAVYFCASGLRQLGGNEQFFGPGTRLTVL.

This sequence joins TRBV18 and TRBJ2-1; D is perhaps TRBD2 (6 bases). The length of the CDR3 is 15 residues. The germline CDR1 and CDR2 sequences are KGHSH and LQKENI. The ends were cut back, 3 bases at V and 4 bases at J, with 13 bases in the middle. The CDR3 protein is CASSPTGGGYNEQFF. The CDR3 bases are TGTGCCAGCTCACCTACCGGTGGGGGGTACAATGAGCAGTTCTTC.

The chain recombines TRBV19 with TRBJ1-5, with D hard to call. The germline V gene encodes CDR1 LNHDA and CDR2 SQIVND (reference sequence). CDR3 length: 18 amino acids. Deletions cut 1 base from V and 3 bases from J, with 19 bases between. CDR3 protein: CASSIGPGESKSNQPQHF. CDR3 DNA: TGTGCCAGTAGTATAGGGCCTGGGGAGTCTAAGTCCAATCAGCCCCAGCATTTT.

The CDR3 nucleotides read TGTGCCAGTCAGCGGGGACAGGGGGACTATGGCTACACCTTC. It translates to CASQRGQGDYGYTF. This chain links TRBV9 with TRBJ1-2; 11 bases align to TRBD1. Germline V gene lookup returns CDR1 SGDLS and CDR2 YYNGEE. The CDR3 totals 14 residues. Unmatched junction bases numbered 6, after V lost 8 bases and J lost 3 bases.

The chain combines TRBV7-3 with TRBJ1-3, with D perhaps TRBD1 (6 bases). V was clipped by 5 bases and J by 2 bases, with 7 bases between them. This CDR3 has 13 residues. Per germline, CDR1 SGHTA and CDR2 FQGTGA. The CDR3 here is CASSRDTGNTIYF. The CDR3 nucleotides are TGTGCCAGCAGCCGGGACACTGGAAACACCATATATTTT.

V is TRBV7-3 and J is TRBJ1-5; D is possibly TRBD1 (5 bases). This CDR3 is built from 14 residues. V dropped 0 bases and J dropped 9 bases, with 12 bases sitting between them. Per the germline V gene, CDR1 is SGHTA and CDR2 is FQGTGA. The CDR3 loop reads CASSLTGENSPQHF. Written as DNA, the CDR3 is TGTGCCAGCAGCTTAACGGGGGAGAATTCGCCCCAGCATTTT.

The rearrangement links TRBV10-2 to TRBJ2-7; no reliable D call. V shed 2 bases and J shed 6 bases, with 8 bases lying between them. Germline V CDR1 and CDR2: WSHSY, SAAADI. This CDR3 has 12 amino acids. CDR3 nucleotide sequence: TGCGCCAGCAGTGAGGGGGTCGGCGAGCAGTACTTC. As protein: CASSEGVGEQYF.

The chain recombines TRBV29-1 with TRBJ2-2; the match to TRBD2 covers 8 bases. CDR3 length: 15 amino acids. Per the germline V gene, CDR1 is SQVTM and CDR2 is ANQGSEA. Germline trimming cut 0 bases from V and 5 bases from J; bases unmatched to any gene: 5. The CDR3 nucleotides read TGCAGCGTTGAAGATCGGGGGGGCGCAACCGGGGAGCTGTTTTTT. This translates into CSVEDRGGATGELFF.

This CDR3 is CASRHRGNTGELFF. The DNA of the CDR3 is TGTGCCAGCAGGCACAGGGGGAACACCGGGGAGCTGTTTTTT. J is TRBJ2-2 and V is TRBV28; 7 bases are shared with TRBD1. CDR1 and CDR2 (germline): MDHEN, SYDVKM. The CDR3 is made up of 14 amino acids. The V gene end was trimmed by 6 bases and the J gene end by 1 base; junction bases not matched to a gene: 2. The full variable domain, its missing parts supplied by reference TRBV28 and TRBJ2-2, is DVKVTQSSRYLVKRTGEKVFLECVQDMDHENMFWYRQDPGLGLRLIYFSYDVKMKEKGDIPEGYSVSREKKERFSLILESASTNQTSMYLCASRHRGNTGELFFGEGSRLTVL.

Only one count was recorded for this clone. The genes are TRBV29-1 and TRBJ2-1; D perhaps matches TRBD2 (6 bases). The germline gives CDR1 SQVTM, CDR2 ANQGSEA. V was clipped by 6 bases and J by 2 bases, with 14 bases between them. The CDR3 runs 14 residues. In nucleotides, the CDR3 is TGCAGCGTCACCGGAGGGGCGGCCTACAATGAGCAGTTCTTC. Translated: CSVTGGAAYNEQFF.

The chain carries TRBV7-9 and TRBJ1-2, with no clear D. CDR3 length: 13 amino acids. The germline V and J ends were trimmed by 2 bases and 3 bases, with 7 bases remaining between them. Germline V gene lookup returns CDR1 SEHNR and CDR2 FQNEAQ (reference sequence). The CDR3 is CASSLTVDYGYTF. The CDR3, as DNA: TGTGCCAGCAGCTTAACCGTAGACTATGGCTACACCTTC. The whole variable domain, remainder taken from reference TRBV7-9 and TRBJ1-2, is DTGVSQNPRHKITKRGQNVTFRCDPISEHNRLYWYRQTLGQGPEFLTYFQNEAQLEKSRLLSDRFSAERPKGSFSTLEIQRTEQGDSAMYLCASSLTVDYGYTFGSGTRLTVV.

This chain connects TRBV4-3 to TRBJ1-6; tentative D call: TRBD1 (5 bases). V gave up 0 bases and J gave up 8 bases, with 8 bases separating them. Germline values: CDR1 LGHNA, CDR2 YSLEER. The CDR3 contains 14 residues. CDR3 amino acids: CASSQDRGDSPLHF. The CDR3 DNA follows: TGCGCCAGCAGCCAAGATAGGGGCGATTCACCCCTCCACTTT.

The chain links TRBV9 to TRBJ1-4; TRBD1 might be the D (6 bases). V shed 3 bases and J shed 7 bases, with 16 bases lying between them. This CDR3 comprises 15 residues. Germline CDR1 SGDLS, CDR2 YYNGEE. CDR3 sequence (DNA): TGTGCCAGCAGCGACCGGGACAAGGGTGGTGAAAAACTGTTTTTT. Encoded protein: CASSDRDKGGEKLFF.

As for this clone: The sample has other DNA sequences that encode this CDR3 too. The chain joins TRBV27 to TRBJ1-1; D is uncertain. Germline CDR1 reads MNHEY; CDR2 reads SMNVEV (reference sequence). The CDR3 runs 13 residues. V was clipped by 2 bases and J by 1 base, with 5 bases between them. DNA of the CDR3: TGTGCCAGCAGTTTAAGGGAGAACACTGAAGCTTTCTTT. It is translated as CASSLRENTEAFF.

The CDR3, as DNA: TGTGCCAGCAGCTTATCGTGGCGGGGGGGCACAGATACGCAGTATTTT. Residues: CASSLSWRGGTDTQYF. The chain combines TRBV7-3 with TRBJ2-3; 8 bases are a match to TRBD2. This CDR3 has 16 amino acids. Looked up from germline, CDR1 is SGHTA and CDR2 is FQGTGA. The ends lost 2 bases at V and 1 base at J; junction bases unmatched: 5.

DNA of the CDR3: TGTGCCAGCAGCTTAGACAGGGGTGGCTACACCTTC. The encoded protein is CASSLDRGGYTF. The chain recombines TRBV5-8 with TRBJ1-2, with 8 bases aligning to TRBD1. Germline V gene data show CDR1 as SGHTS and CDR2 as YDEGEE. The length of the CDR3 is 12 residues. V shed 2 bases and J 7 bases; nucleotides not matched to a gene: 1.

V usage is TRBV27 and J usage is TRBJ2-5; TRBD1 is a possible D gene (7 bases). The CDR3 contains 16 residues. Per the germline V gene, CDR1 is MNHEY and CDR2 is SMNVEV (reference sequence). Trimming stripped 4 bases from V and 4 bases from J, with 19 bases between. DNA of the CDR3: TGTGCCAGCAGTTCTTGGGGTGGAGGGGGCGGAGAGACCCAGTACTTC. Translation: CASSSWGGGGGETQYF.

The chain uses TRBV11-2 and TRBJ2-1; 15 bases map to TRBD2. J lost 8 bases, V lost 4 bases, and 9 bases had no gene match. The germline V gene encodes CDR1 SGHAT and CDR2 FQNNGV. The CDR3 length is 17 residues. The CDR3 region is CASSSVPGLAGGHEQFF. The DNA for the CDR3 is TGTGCCAGCAGCTCAGTACCGGGACTAGCGGGAGGTCATGAGCAGTTCTTC.

V is TRBV4-2 and J is TRBJ2-7; D not resolved. Trimming left V 2 bases short and J 0 bases short, with 11 bases between. The CDR3 totals 15 residues. Germline lookup yields CDR1 LGHNA and CDR2 YNFKEQ. The CDR3: CASSQRMGSSYEQYF. In DNA, the CDR3 is TGTGCCAGCAGCCAAAGAATGGGTAGCTCCTACGAGCAGTACTTC.

The gene calls are TRBV7-2 and TRBJ1-1, with D maybe TRBD1 (5 bases). Looked up from germline, CDR1 is SGHTA and CDR2 is FQGNSA. This CDR3 is 15 amino acids long. Trimming took 0 bases from V and 0 from J, leaving 8 bases between them. CDR3 DNA sequence: TGTGCCAGCAGCTTAGCGCGGGGGATGAACACTGAAGCTTTCTTT. This gives the protein CASSLARGMNTEAFF.

DNA of the CDR3: TGTGCCAGTAGAAACCAGGGAAGAAGTTCACCCCTCCACTTT. As protein: CASRNQGRSSPLHF. This chain links TRBV19 with TRBJ1-6; a possible D gene is TRBD1 (5 bases). V was clipped by 6 bases and J by 9 bases, with 15 bases between them. This CDR3 is built from 14 residues. The germline V gene encodes CDR1 LNHDA and CDR2 SQIVND (reference sequence).